The present T cell receptor (beta chain) was sequenced within a study of molecular identifiers for immune sequencing clone quantification. This CDR3 spans 19 amino acids. MiXCR, applied by TCRdb to the PCR reads, yields one record per CDR3 protein. Altogether over 55,000 distinct CDR3 sequences are present, 17% being singletons, with the ten largest covering 1.4% to 1.5%. A remark on this clonotype: Its antigen is undetermined.

Study-wide results and limits: Highly expanded clones may be undercounted when identical TCR molecules share barcodes.

Sequencing input: naive CD8+ T cells from blood, with Jurkat cell RNA spiked in. Subset here: FACS-sorted CD8+CD4-CCR7+CD45RA+ naive T cells. This sequence joins TRBV21-1 and TRBJ2-3; the table names TRBD1, a call not compared with the DNA. TRBV21-1 corresponds to a pseudogene. The sequence was obtained from a human donor in good health. Some libraries in this study had Jurkat cell RNA spiked in. The CDR3 is CAGSNETVPGQVHTDTQYF. The CDR3 DNA reads as TGTGCCGGCAGCAACGAAACGGTTCCTGGACAGGTTCACACAGATACGCAGTATTTT.